The sequence of this TCR beta chain was determined in a study of regulatory T cells in long-lasting Graves disease. Germline V gives CDR1 SNHLY, CDR2 FYNNEI. This CDR3 has 17 amino acids. V gave up 4 bases and J gave up 6 bases, with 25 bases separating them. The study, taken as a whole, reports: TRBV28 was favored in persistent disease, as were TRBJ1-2 and TRBJ2-5. Lower TCR diversity was seen in persistent Graves' patients than in newly diagnosed ones.

Noted time point: newly diagnosed GD, antithyroid drugs for less than 3 months. RNA extracted from PBMCs served as the sequencing template. TCR beta libraries were built with iRepertoire HTBI primers and Arm-PCR of CDR3 regions. Using its own MiXCR run on the multiplex PCR reads, TCRdb lists one record per CDR3 protein. The repertoire holds more than 450,000 distinct CDR3 sequences, with 16% as singletons. This clonotype was found many times. The antigen is unknown. In addition, the sample was reused for a study of T cells in Graves' hyperthyroidism and ophthalmopathy. This second study says: HTBI primers were the set used in a first-round RT-PCR of the TCR CDR3.

This chain uses TRBV2 with TRBJ2-7; D is tentatively TRBD1 or TRBD2 (5 bases each). The sample was peripheral blood mononuclear cells (PBMCs), taken at new diagnosis, from a patient treated with antithyroid drugs. This TCR derives from a middle-aged man with Graves disease. CDR3 DNA: TGTGCCAGCAGTGCAGAAGCCGGTGGGGGTTTATCTTCCGAGCAGTACTTC. It yields the protein CASSAEAGGGLSSEQYF.